Listed below are T cell receptor beta chains from one sample, sequenced in a study of neoadjuvant anti-PD-1 for oral cavity cancer. Repertoires were generated with immunoSEQ multiplex PCR, while TCRdb's copy carries only in-frame clones and drops some. The sample yields a few thousand clones, around half seen once. Sequencing used tumor tissue, obtained after nivolumab (anti-PD-1) treatment. The source of these receptors is a person between 40 and 79 years old with oral cavity squamous cell carcinoma. CDR3s include the opening cysteine and the closing phenylalanine or tryptophan. Each record gives: D gene, V gene, J gene, clone size, CDR3 protein, CDR3 DNA. The D gene is left open where the match is weak. Clone size is shown for a subset of rows, as once, few, many or a class of expanded clone.

d_gene: TRBD1; v_gene: TRBV29-1; j_gene: TRBJ1-1; abundance: NA; CDR3aa: CSARQGGTEAFF; CDR3nt: TGCAGCGCCAGACAGGGGGGGACTGAAGCTTTCTTT
d_gene: NA; v_gene: TRBV5-1; j_gene: TRBJ1-1; abundance: few; CDR3aa: CASSEGRGAEAFF; CDR3nt: TGCGCCAGCAGCGAGGGAAGGGGGGCTGAAGCTTTCTTT
d_gene: NA; v_gene: TRBV15; j_gene: TRBJ2-7; abundance: NA; CDR3aa: CATSRVTPGTPGGYEQYF; CDR3nt: TGTGCCACCAGCAGAGTTACCCCCGGGACGCCTGGGGGTTACGAGCAGTACTTC
d_gene: TRBD1; v_gene: TRBV7-9; j_gene: TRBJ1-4; abundance: NA; CDR3aa: CASSYTGGTEKLFF; CDR3nt: TGTGCCAGCAGCTACACAGGGGGAACCGAAAAACTGTTTTTT
d_gene: NA; v_gene: TRBV4-1; j_gene: TRBJ2-2; abundance: NA; CDR3aa: CASSQDSAGAFRELFF; CDR3nt: TGCGCCAGCAGCCAAGACTCCGCTGGGGCGTTTCGGGAGCTGTTTTTT
d_gene: NA; v_gene: TRBV6-1; j_gene: TRBJ1-1; abundance: NA; CDR3aa: CASSERADEAFF; CDR3nt: TGTGCCAGCAGTGAAAGGGCAGATGAAGCTTTCTTT
d_gene: NA; v_gene: TRBV28; j_gene: TRBJ1-5; abundance: NA; CDR3aa: CASSLGAGGVGQPQHF; CDR3nt: TGTGCCAGCAGTTTAGGGGCAGGTGGCGTCGGGCAGCCCCAGCATTTT
d_gene: NA; v_gene: TRBV18; j_gene: TRBJ2-2; abundance: NA; CDR3aa: CASSSPTGELFF; CDR3nt: TGTGCCAGCTCATCACCCACCGGGGAGCTGTTTTTT
d_gene: NA; v_gene: TRBV5-5; j_gene: TRBJ1-1; abundance: NA; CDR3aa: CASSPYGVATEAFF; CDR3nt: TGTGCCAGCAGCCCCTACGGGGTCGCCACTGAAGCTTTCTTT
d_gene: NA; v_gene: TRBV5-1; j_gene: TRBJ1-6; abundance: NA; CDR3aa: CASSLDGTRNSPLHF; CDR3nt: TGCGCCAGCAGCTTAGACGGGACGAGGAATTCACCCCTCCACTTT
d_gene: TRBD2; v_gene: TRBV7-2; j_gene: TRBJ2-2; abundance: NA; CDR3aa: CASSRPLAEYTGELFF; CDR3nt: TGTGCCAGCAGCCGACCACTAGCGGAGTACACCGGGGAGCTGTTTTTT
d_gene: TRBD1; v_gene: TRBV14; j_gene: TRBJ2-7; abundance: NA; CDR3aa: CASSPRKGDRVYEQYF; CDR3nt: TGTGCCAGCAGCCCTAGGAAGGGGGACAGGGTTTACGAGCAGTACTTC
d_gene: TRBD2; v_gene: TRBV14; j_gene: TRBJ2-3; abundance: NA; CDR3aa: CASSPFWDSGSPYTQYF; CDR3nt: TGTGCCAGCAGCCCTTTCTGGGATAGCGGGAGTCCATATACGCAGTATTTT
d_gene: TRBD1; v_gene: TRBV5-1; j_gene: TRBJ1-6; abundance: NA; CDR3aa: CASSGSGQGSNSPLHF; CDR3nt: TGCGCCAGCAGCGGATCGGGACAGGGGAGTAATTCACCCCTCCACTTT
d_gene: NA; v_gene: TRBV7-2; j_gene: TRBJ2-6; abundance: few; CDR3aa: CASSLAQPGANVLTF; CDR3nt: TGTGCCAGCAGCTTAGCCCAGCCTGGGGCCAACGTCCTGACTTTC
d_gene: NA; v_gene: TRBV2; j_gene: TRBJ2-1; abundance: NA; CDR3aa: CASSESEFF; CDR3nt: TGTGCCAGCAGTGAATCAGAGTTCTTC
d_gene: NA; v_gene: TRBV27; j_gene: TRBJ1-3; abundance: NA; CDR3aa: CASRWTAAGNTIYF; CDR3nt: TGTGCCAGCAGATGGACCGCCGCTGGAAACACCATATATTTT
d_gene: NA; v_gene: TRBV7-3; j_gene: TRBJ2-1; abundance: few; CDR3aa: CASSFSGTSEQFF; CDR3nt: TGTGCCAGCAGCTTTTCGGGGACTTCCGAGCAGTTCTTC
d_gene: TRBD2; v_gene: TRBV28; j_gene: TRBJ2-7; abundance: NA; CDR3aa: CASATPTSGSYYEQYF; CDR3nt: TGTGCCAGCGCTACACCGACTAGCGGGAGTTACTACGAGCAGTACTTC
d_gene: NA; v_gene: TRBV28; j_gene: TRBJ1-4; abundance: NA; CDR3aa: CASMSVDEKLFF; CDR3nt: TGTGCCAGCATGAGTGTGGATGAAAAACTGTTTTTT
d_gene: NA; v_gene: TRBV27; j_gene: TRBJ1-3; abundance: few; CDR3aa: CASKAWRAGNTIYF; CDR3nt: TGTGCCAGCAAGGCATGGAGGGCCGGAAACACCATATATTTT
d_gene: NA; v_gene: TRBV6-5; j_gene: TRBJ1-6; abundance: NA; CDR3aa: CASNRQGNSPLHF; CDR3nt: TGTGCCAGCAATAGGCAGGGGAATTCACCCCTCCACTTT
d_gene: TRBD1; v_gene: TRBV5-1; j_gene: TRBJ2-5; abundance: NA; CDR3aa: CASSLGTGDETQYF; CDR3nt: TGCGCCAGCAGCTTGGGGACAGGGGATGAGACCCAGTACTTC
d_gene: NA; v_gene: TRBV7-2; j_gene: TRBJ2-2; abundance: NA; CDR3aa: CASSVESNTGELFF; CDR3nt: TGTGCCAGCAGCGTCGAATCGAACACCGGGGAGCTGTTTTTT
d_gene: NA; v_gene: TRBV19; j_gene: TRBJ2-3; abundance: NA; CDR3aa: CASKVGTDTQYF; CDR3nt: TGTGCCAGTAAGGTGGGCACAGATACGCAGTATTTT
d_gene: NA; v_gene: TRBV4-2; j_gene: TRBJ1-5; abundance: few; CDR3aa: CASSQGDSNQPQHF; CDR3nt: TGTGCCAGCAGCCAAGGAGACAGCAATCAGCCCCAGCATTTT
d_gene: NA; v_gene: TRBV19; j_gene: TRBJ2-7; abundance: NA; CDR3aa: CASSLDGGREQYF; CDR3nt: TGTGCCAGTAGTCTTGACGGGGGACGGGAGCAGTACTTC
d_gene: NA; v_gene: TRBV29-1; j_gene: TRBJ1-2; abundance: NA; CDR3aa: CSVTVSSYGYTF; CDR3nt: TGCAGCGTTACCGTAAGCAGCTATGGCTACACCTTC
d_gene: NA; v_gene: TRBV16; j_gene: TRBJ1-2; abundance: NA; CDR3aa: CASSRRTANYGYTF; CDR3nt: TGTGCCAGCAGCCGCCGGACAGCGAACTATGGCTACACCTTC
d_gene: NA; v_gene: TRBV9; j_gene: TRBJ2-5; abundance: few; CDR3aa: CASSPFPRDGLETQYF; CDR3nt: TGTGCCAGCAGCCCTTTCCCTCGGGACGGCCTAGAGACCCAGTACTTC
d_gene: NA; v_gene: TRBV7-3; j_gene: TRBJ2-7; abundance: NA; CDR3aa: CASRPGHQYEQYF; CDR3nt: TGTGCCAGCCGCCCGGGCCATCAATACGAGCAGTACTTC
d_gene: NA; v_gene: TRBV11-2; j_gene: TRBJ2-5; abundance: NA; CDR3aa: CASSLGGPVSETQYF; CDR3nt: TGTGCCAGCAGCTTAGGGGGGCCTGTATCGGAGACCCAGTACTTC
d_gene: TRBD2; v_gene: TRBV5-1; j_gene: TRBJ2-1; abundance: NA; CDR3aa: CASSSSGGSSYNEQFF; CDR3nt: TGCGCCAGCAGTTCCAGCGGGGGCAGCTCCTACAATGAGCAGTTCTTC
d_gene: TRBD1; v_gene: TRBV5-1; j_gene: TRBJ1-6; abundance: few; CDR3aa: CASSSGTGYSPLHF; CDR3nt: TGCGCCAGCAGCTCCGGGACAGGGTATTCACCCCTCCACTTT
d_gene: NA; v_gene: TRBV5-6; j_gene: TRBJ1-1; abundance: NA; CDR3aa: CASSTPGGQNTEAFF; CDR3nt: TGTGCCAGCAGCACCCCGGGGGGGCAGAACACTGAAGCTTTCTTT
d_gene: TRBD2; v_gene: TRBV19; j_gene: TRBJ2-1; abundance: NA; CDR3aa: CASSRGTSWAGRNEQFF; CDR3nt: TGTGCCAGTAGTAGGGGGACTAGCTGGGCCGGCAGGAATGAGCAGTTCTTC
d_gene: TRBD2; v_gene: TRBV7-9; j_gene: TRBJ2-3; abundance: NA; CDR3aa: CASSLETGGRDTQYF; CDR3nt: TGTGCCAGCAGCTTAGAGACGGGGGGAAGAGATACGCAGTATTTT
d_gene: NA; v_gene: TRBV5-1; j_gene: TRBJ2-3; abundance: NA; CDR3aa: CASSFEGADTQYF; CDR3nt: TGCGCCAGCAGCTTTGAAGGGGCAGATACGCAGTATTTT
d_gene: NA; v_gene: TRBV2; j_gene: TRBJ2-3; abundance: few; CDR3aa: CASRRYSTDTQYF; CDR3nt: TGTGCCAGCAGGAGGTACAGCACAGATACGCAGTATTTT
d_gene: TRBD2; v_gene: TRBV9; j_gene: TRBJ2-2; abundance: few; CDR3aa: CASSYLAGVTTGELFF; CDR3nt: TGTGCCAGCAGCTACCTAGCGGGAGTCACCACCGGGGAGCTGTTTTTT
d_gene: NA; v_gene: TRBV6-6; j_gene: TRBJ1-4; abundance: few; CDR3aa: CASRSQRNEKLFF; CDR3nt: TGTGCCAGCCGTTCCCAGCGTAATGAAAAACTGTTTTTT
d_gene: TRBD1; v_gene: TRBV6-5; j_gene: TRBJ2-2; abundance: few; CDR3aa: CASSRDRNTGELFF; CDR3nt: TGTGCCAGCAGTCGGGACAGAAACACCGGGGAGCTGTTTTTT
d_gene: TRBD1; v_gene: TRBV6-1; j_gene: TRBJ1-4; abundance: NA; CDR3aa: CASSQGQILFF; CDR3nt: TGTGCCAGCAGTCAGGGACAGATACTGTTTTTT
d_gene: NA; v_gene: TRBV6-1; j_gene: TRBJ1-1; abundance: few; CDR3aa: CASRTPSGHTEAFF; CDR3nt: TGTGCCAGCAGAACCCCGTCGGGGCACACTGAAGCTTTCTTT
d_gene: TRBD2; v_gene: TRBV5-1; j_gene: TRBJ2-7; abundance: NA; CDR3aa: CASSLVPGGRGAEQYF; CDR3nt: TGCGCCAGCAGCTTGGTGCCGGGGGGGCGGGGGGCCGAGCAGTACTTC
d_gene: NA; v_gene: TRBV19; j_gene: TRBJ2-5; abundance: NA; CDR3aa: CASSLQGNRETQYF; CDR3nt: TGTGCCAGTAGTCTACAGGGAAATAGGGAGACCCAGTACTTC
d_gene: NA; v_gene: TRBV6-4; j_gene: TRBJ1-1; abundance: NA; CDR3aa: CATSPHPGNTEAFF; CDR3nt: TGTGCCACCTCCCCTCATCCAGGGAACACTGAAGCTTTCTTT
d_gene: NA; v_gene: TRBV7-9; j_gene: TRBJ2-3; abundance: NA; CDR3aa: CASSLVEGGVNTQYF; CDR3nt: TGTGCCAGCAGCTTAGTAGAAGGGGGTGTTAATACGCAGTATTTT
d_gene: TRBD2; v_gene: TRBV9; j_gene: TRBJ2-1; abundance: few; CDR3aa: CASSFSAGITYNEQFF; CDR3nt: TGTGCCAGCAGCTTTTCAGCGGGGATTACCTACAATGAGCAGTTCTTC
d_gene: NA; v_gene: TRBV7-9; j_gene: TRBJ2-3; abundance: NA; CDR3aa: CASSSRGTDTQYF; CDR3nt: TGTGCCAGCAGCTCTCGGGGCACAGATACGCAGTATTTT
d_gene: TRBD1; v_gene: TRBV11-2; j_gene: TRBJ1-6; abundance: NA; CDR3aa: CASSRTGGGSPLHF; CDR3nt: TGTGCCAGCAGCCGGACAGGTGGTGGGTCACCCCTCCACTTT
d_gene: NA; v_gene: TRBV5-1; j_gene: TRBJ2-5; abundance: NA; CDR3aa: CASSSSRSQETQYF; CDR3nt: TGCGCCAGCAGTTCCAGCCGTTCCCAAGAGACCCAGTACTTC
d_gene: NA; v_gene: TRBV19; j_gene: TRBJ1-1; abundance: few; CDR3aa: CASKSSLNTEAFF; CDR3nt: TGTGCCAGTAAGAGCAGCTTGAACACTGAAGCTTTCTTT
d_gene: NA; v_gene: TRBV5-1; j_gene: TRBJ2-3; abundance: NA; CDR3aa: CASSLNGADTQYF; CDR3nt: TGCGCCAGCAGCTTGAATGGTGCGGATACGCAGTATTTT
d_gene: NA; v_gene: TRBV11-2; j_gene: TRBJ2-1; abundance: NA; CDR3aa: CASSSRTRFNEQFF; CDR3nt: TGTGCCAGCAGTTCCCGAACTAGATTCAATGAGCAGTTCTTC
d_gene: NA; v_gene: TRBV19; j_gene: TRBJ2-1; abundance: few; CDR3aa: CASSIRDNEQFF; CDR3nt: TGTGCCAGTAGTATACGAGACAATGAGCAGTTCTTC
d_gene: NA; v_gene: TRBV10-1; j_gene: TRBJ1-1; abundance: few; CDR3aa: CASSETASNTEAFF; CDR3nt: TGCGCCAGCAGTGAGACAGCCTCGAACACTGAAGCTTTCTTT
d_gene: TRBD1; v_gene: TRBV19; j_gene: TRBJ2-5; abundance: NA; CDR3aa: CASSRGQGQAGQETQYF; CDR3nt: TGTGCCAGTAGTAGGGGACAGGGGCAAGCCGGGCAAGAGACCCAGTACTTC
d_gene: TRBD1; v_gene: TRBV13; j_gene: TRBJ2-1; abundance: NA; CDR3aa: CASSPPTGGAGNEQFF; CDR3nt: TGTGCCAGCAGCCCCCCGACAGGGGGCGCGGGGAATGAGCAGTTCTTC